Below are 15 T cell receptor beta chains sequenced from a single sample in a study of cytomegalovirus exposure and HLA in healthy donors. A multiplex PCR was run with 60 Vbeta primers and 13 Jbeta primers. Only in-frame clones appear in the TCRdb table, and some are missing; sequencing was by immunoSEQ multiplex PCR. The data contain fewer than 200,000 clones, over 70% of them singletons. Sequencing input: PBMCs. These receptors all stem from a man younger than 45 in good health and CMV-seronegative.

The V and J genes are TRBV6-5 and TRBJ2-7; TRBD1 aligns across 7 bases. The CDR3 consists of 13 residues. Germline lookup yields CDR1 MNHEY and CDR2 SVGAGI. The junction had 5 bases not matched to a gene; V was cut back by 7 bases and J by 2 bases. The CDR3 here is CASIAGGTYEQYF. The CDR3 coding sequence is TGTGCCAGCATCGCAGGGGGAACCTACGAGCAGTACTTC.

The J gene is TRBJ1-2, the V gene TRBV28, with 8 bases lining up with TRBD1. Germline V gene lookup returns CDR1 MDHEN and CDR2 SYDVKM. This CDR3 is built from 17 residues. V was pared by 5 bases and J by 6 bases, with 17 bases of the junction left unmatched. CDR3 protein: CASSPGGQVGGEDGYTF. In DNA form, the CDR3 reads TGTGCCAGCAGTCCGGGGGGACAGGTCGGGGGAGAAGATGGCTACACCTTC.

The V call is TRBV11-2, the J call TRBJ1-1; D unresolved. CDR3 length equals 12 residues. The V gene lost 2 bases and the J gene lost 8 bases, with 9 bases spanning the gap. The germline gives CDR1 SGHAT, CDR2 FQNNGV. In DNA, the CDR3 is TGTGCCAGCAGCTTATCGGGAGGGGAAGCTTTCTTT. Residues: CASSLSGGEAFF.

The sample holds one count of this clone. The J gene is TRBJ1-5, the V gene TRBV9; D unclear. The CDR3 consists of 17 residues. V lost 3 bases and J 7 bases, leaving 23 bases between the germline ends. Germline loops: CDR1 SGDLS, CDR2 YYNGEE. CDR3 in DNA: TGTGCCAGCAGCGCACCGACCGGGAGAAACAAACCGCAGCCCCAGCATTTT. The encoded protein is CASSAPTGRNKPQPQHF.

Details on this clone: The sample carries other DNA sequences with the same CDR3. The chain recombines TRBV30 with TRBJ1-3; D is uncertain. The length of the CDR3 is 13 residues. The germline gives CDR1 GTSNPN, CDR2 SVGIG (reference sequence). The V end was cut by 0 bases, the J end by 4 bases, with 7 bases between. CDR3 protein: CAWSVRGGNTIYF. The CDR3 DNA sequence: TGTGCCTGGAGTGTACGCGGCGGAAACACCATATATTTT.

The chain carries TRBV19 and TRBJ1-2, with 7 positions matching TRBD1. CDR3 length: 13 residues. The V gene's germline CDR1 is LNHDA and CDR2 SQIVND (reference sequence). V lost 2 bases to trimming and J lost 13 bases; unmatched junction nucleotides: 10. DNA for the CDR3: TGTGCCAGTAGTATAAGACAGGGCCTGACCCCCACCTTC. Its protein product is CASSIRQGLTPTF.

This clone was observed once. This chain connects TRBV4-1 to TRBJ2-2, with 7 bases aligning to TRBD1. CDR1 is MGHRA and CDR2 is YSYEKL in the germline V gene. The CDR3 extends over 14 amino acids. The trim removed 6 bases at V and 6 bases at J, leaving 7 bases unmatched. CDR3 sequence: CASSQYRGSGELFF. In nucleotides, the CDR3 is TGCGCCAGCAGTCAATACAGGGGTTCCGGGGAGCTGTTTTTT.

This clone has just one count. This chain connects TRBV6-1 to TRBJ2-7; 8 nucleotides line up with TRBD2. Germline CDR1 and CDR2: MNHNS and SASEGT. V lost 3 bases and J lost 5; bases outside the gene matches: 6. This CDR3 is built from 14 residues. In DNA form, the CDR3 reads TGTGCCAGCAGTGAGGCGGGAGGAGTGGACGAGCAGTACTTC. Protein product: CASSEAGGVDEQYF.

The rearrangement uses TRBV11-2 and TRBJ1-4; 9 nucleotides agree with TRBD1. After removal of 5 bases from V and 8 bases from J, the junction contained 6 bases not matched to a gene. Germline CDR1 reads SGHAT; CDR2 reads FQNNGV. This CDR3 contains 14 residues. The DNA of the CDR3 is TGTGCCAGCAGCAAGGACAGGGGCCACGAAAAACTGTTTTTT. This sequence encodes CASSKDRGHEKLFF. Based on the CDR3 plus reference TRBV11-2 and TRBJ1-4, the full variable domain is EAGVAQSPRYKIIEKRQSVAFWCNPISGHATLYWYQQILGQGPKLLIQFQNNGVVDDSQLPKDRFSAERLKGVDSTLKIQPAKLEDSAVYLCASSKDRGHEKLFFGSGTQLSVL.

The J gene is TRBJ2-1, the V gene TRBV30; TRBD2 matches 10 bases. There are 11 residues in the CDR3. V shed 8 bases, J shed 14 bases, and the junction held 9 bases outside the gene matches. CDR1 GTSNPN and CDR2 SVGIG come from the germline V gene (reference sequence). CDR3 loop: CALGTGTSEFF. CDR3 sequence (DNA): TGTGCCCTGGGTACCGGGACTAGCGAGTTCTTC.

The J gene is TRBJ1-2, the V gene TRBV7-9; D gene ambiguous. Per germline, CDR1 SEHNR and CDR2 FQNEAQ (reference sequence). The CDR3 is 13 residues long. V shed 5 bases and J shed 2 bases, with 9 bases lying between them. This CDR3 is CASSPNPNYGYTF. The CDR3 coding sequence is TGTGCCAGCAGCCCTAATCCGAACTATGGCTACACCTTC. The full variable domain, completed using reference TRBV7-9 and TRBJ1-2, is DTGVSQNPRHKITKRGQNVTFRCDPISEHNRLYWYRQTLGQGPEFLTYFQNEAQLEKSRLLSDRFSAERPKGSFSTLEIQRTEQGDSAMYLCASSPNPNYGYTFGSGTRLTVV.

The rearrangement joins TRBV6-6 to TRBJ1-5, with 9 nucleotides matching TRBD1. Per the germline V gene, CDR1 is MNHNY and CDR2 is SVGAGI (reference sequence). V shed 4 bases and J 6 bases; nucleotides not matched to a gene: 4. This CDR3 has 14 amino acids. CDR3 nucleotide sequence: TGTGCCAGCAGTTTCAGACAGGGGGTTCAGCCCCAGCATTTT. It specifies CASSFRQGVQPQHF.

V usage is TRBV9 and J usage is TRBJ1-6; the D is unclear. Germline V gives CDR1 SGDLS, CDR2 YYNGEE. The CDR3 consists of 15 residues. Trimming cost V 4 bases and J 8 bases, with 16 bases left between them. The CDR3 loop is CASSPREGYYSPLHF. In nucleotides, the CDR3 is TGTGCCAGCAGCCCCCGGGAGGGTTATTATTCACCCCTCCACTTT.

This chain uses TRBV4-3 with TRBJ2-1; TRBD1 might be the D (6 bases). The CDR3 is 14 amino acids. Germline assignment: CDR1 LGHNA and CDR2 YSLEER. V was clipped by 1 base and J by 6 bases, with 10 bases between them. CDR3 amino acids: CASSQGQGRNEQFF. The DNA for the CDR3 is TGCGCCAGCAGCCAAGGTCAGGGGCGCAATGAGCAGTTCTTC.

This clone has only one observation. This chain joins TRBV11-2 and TRBJ2-5; possibly TRBD2 for D (5 bases). This CDR3 comprises 14 residues. Germline V gene data show CDR1 as SGHAT and CDR2 as FQNNGV. Trimming pared 4 bases from V and 4 bases from J, leaving 13 bases between. The CDR3 region has the DNA TGTGCCAGCAGCTACCTGACTACCCCAGAGACCCAGTACTTC. This gives the protein CASSYLTTPETQYF.